The clone carrying this T cell receptor beta chain has at least ten counts. The target antigen is unknown. This sample was taken from a study of neurological immune-mediated disorders. Findings and limits, study-wide: Multiple sclerosis, the disease with the least TCR clonal expansion, fell below healthy controls, whereas HTLV-1-associated myelopathy showed the most.

Template-switch 5'RACE cDNA synthesis added a 10-nucleotide unique molecular identifier. TCRdb called the 5' RACE reads again in MiXCR, with one record for every CDR3 protein. The sample records under 70,000 distinct CDR3 sequences, approximately 3.4% being singletons. Germline V gene lookup returns CDR1 MDHEN and CDR2 SYDVKM. CDR3 size: 16 residues. V shed 7 bases, J shed 5 bases, and the junction held 15 bases outside the gene matches. The sequenced sample consisted of PBMCs. This chain uses TRBV28 with TRBJ2-5, with TRBD1 matching over 8 bases. The TCR originated in a woman aged 45 to 65 with multiple sclerosis. The CDR3 nucleotides read TGTGCCAGCACGATCTACCGCGGGACAGGAGGGGAGACCCAGTACTTC. This gives the protein CASTIYRGTGGETQYF.